The T cell receptor beta chain under discussion was sequenced for a study of patients and donors after allogeneic stem cell transplantation. TCRdb reprocessed the RT-PCR reads via MiXCR and lists one record per CDR3 protein. The table includes more than 150,000 distinct CDR3 sequences, approximately 22% detected once. The CDR3 consists of 13 residues. Germline-derived CDR1 and CDR2 are MNHEY and SMNVEV (reference sequence). Trimming stripped 9 bases from V and 2 bases from J, with 12 bases between. Sample: blood, either unsorted or a sorted T cell fraction (not recorded which). The clonotype originates from a human donor who was either an allogeneic HSCT recipient or a stem cell or donor lymphocyte infusion donor (not recorded which). It is not recorded whose cells these are; they may come from a transplant donor. The rearrangement uses TRBV27 and TRBJ2-3; a weak D match, TRBD2 (6 bases). CDR3: CASKGLLTDTQYF. The CDR3, as DNA: TGTGCCAGTAAGGGACTCCTCACAGATACGCAGTATTTT.